This TCR beta chain was identified in a study of shared clonotypes between healthy human individuals. The study, taken as a whole, reports: Sampling used blood alone; tissue repertoires probably differ. All-four-donor shared clonotypes had higher generation probabilities than non-shared clonotypes did.

The CDR3 has 16 amino acids. The germline V gene has CDR1 SGHAT and CDR2 FQNNGV. Deletions cut 5 bases from V and 1 base from J, with 18 bases between. This clone occurred many times. No antigen is known for it. Several immunoSEQ plates held equal portions of the genomic DNA taken from each subset. Generated by immunoSEQ multiplex PCR, the TCRdb table keeps only in-frame clones and is missing some. The data hold about 680,000 clones, with about 74% observed a single time. The material sequenced was memory CD4+ T cells sorted from blood. Subset noted: CD45RA-negative fraction. This receptor was taken from a woman aged 30 to 39 in good health. V and J are TRBV11-2 and TRBJ2-7, with D perhaps TRBD2 (7 bases). The CDR3 sequence is CASSPGGGSRSYEQYF. The CDR3 DNA is TGTGCCAGCAGCCCCGGCGGGGGCAGCCGATCCTACGAGCAGTACTTC.